This entry features one T cell receptor beta chain sequence. Its cognate antigen is unknown. Using immunoSEQ multiplex PCR, the repertoire was profiled, and TCRdb retains in-frame clones only, with some absent. Altogether 50,000 to 55,000 clones are present, roughly four fifths being singletons, with the ten largest covering roughly 0.69%. This sample is part of a study of OX40 agonist ivuxolimab in advanced cancers. Study-level points and caveats: CD8+ T cells averaged more expanded clones than CD4+.

The ends were cut back, 0 bases at V and 6 bases at J, with 7 bases in the middle. Germline loops: CDR1 SGHRS, CDR2 YFSETQ. The CDR3 loop spans 13 amino acids. The receptor's source is an adult with an advanced solid tumor such as melanoma, head and neck, liver or kidney cancer. The chain links TRBV5-1 to TRBJ2-1; D unresolved. Sequencing used CD4+ or CD8+ T cells sorted from blood, obtained in a trial of the OX40 agonist ivuxolimab. Written as DNA, the CDR3 is TGCGCCAGCAGCTTGGGCCTACTCAATGAGCAGTTCTTC. Translated: CASSLGLLNEQFF. The variable domain in full, completed from reference TRBV5-1 and TRBJ2-1, reads KAGVTQTPRYLIKTRGQQVTLSCSPISGHRSVSWYQQTPGQGLQFLFEYFSETQRNKGNFPGRFSGRQFSNSRSEMNVSTLELGDSALYLCASSLGLLNEQFFGPGTRLTVL.